These T cell receptor beta chains were read from a single sample in a study of metastatic and nonmetastatic thyroid tumors. From the PCR reads, TCRdb re-called clones with MiXCR. The sample yields 15,000 or so clones, 25% to 30% seen once. The sequenced sample consisted of tumor tissue. The receptor set was obtained from a male donor with papillary thyroid cancer or a benign thyroid nodule (not recorded which). Some clones in this sample may be carry-over from other donors' samples. CDR3s include the opening cysteine and the closing phenylalanine or tryptophan. Fields, in order: clone size, J gene, D gene, V gene, CDR3 protein, CDR3 DNA. D genes are given only for firm matches. Clone size is stated in some rows and not others, as once, few, many or a class when expanded.

clone_size: .
j_call: TRBJ1-5
d_call: .
v_call: TRBV7-9
cdr3_aa: CASSSGEQPQHF
cdr3_nt: TGTGCCAGCAGCTCGGGAGAGCAGCCCCAGCATTTT

clone_size: .
j_call: TRBJ1-3
d_call: .
v_call: TRBV7-3
cdr3_aa: CASSPAGAGNTIYF
cdr3_nt: TGTGCCAGCAGCCCAGCAGGGGCTGGAAACACCATATATTTT

clone_size: .
j_call: TRBJ1-2
d_call: .
v_call: TRBV5-1
cdr3_aa: CASSLEQGVGYTF
cdr3_nt: TGCGCCAGCAGCTTGGAGCAGGGAGTTGGCTACACCTTC

clone_size: .
j_call: TRBJ2-5
d_call: TRBD2
v_call: TRBV9
cdr3_aa: CTSRVAGGPQETQYF
cdr3_nt: TGTACCAGCAGAGTAGCGGGGGGCCCTCAAGAGACCCAGTACTTC

clone_size: few
j_call: TRBJ2-7
d_call: .
v_call: TRBV27
cdr3_aa: CASSLLGQGGLGGYEQYF
cdr3_nt: TGTGCCAGCAGTTTACTCGGGCAGGGGGGACTCGGAGGATACGAGCAGTACTTC

clone_size: .
j_call: TRBJ1-1
d_call: .
v_call: TRBV2
cdr3_aa: CASEKTVNTEAFF
cdr3_nt: TGTGCCAGTGAGAAGACAGTGAACACTGAAGCTTTCTTT

clone_size: many
j_call: TRBJ1-3
d_call: .
v_call: TRBV20-1
cdr3_aa: CSAIQGSSGNTIYF
cdr3_nt: TGCAGTGCTATTCAGGGTAGCTCTGGAAACACCATATATTTT

clone_size: many
j_call: TRBJ2-6
d_call: .
v_call: TRBV20-1
cdr3_aa: CSASGRGVSGANVLTF
cdr3_nt: TGCAGTGCTAGTGGTCGAGGGGTCTCTGGGGCCAACGTCCTGACTTTC

clone_size: medium-sized
j_call: TRBJ2-7
d_call: TRBD2
v_call: TRBV20-1
cdr3_aa: CSGTSVHSYEQYF
cdr3_nt: TGCAGCGGGACTAGCGTCCACTCCTACGAGCAGTACTTC

clone_size: many
j_call: TRBJ2-7
d_call: TRBD1
v_call: TRBV20-1
cdr3_aa: CSARDHGRGPYEQYF
cdr3_nt: TGCAGTGCTAGAGATCATGGAAGGGGGCCCTACGAGCAGTACTTC

clone_size: many
j_call: TRBJ2-7
d_call: .
v_call: TRBV6-1
cdr3_aa: CASSYIQGRLATDEQYF
cdr3_nt: TGTGCCAGCAGCTATATACAGGGCCGTCTCGCCACCGACGAGCAGTACTTC

clone_size: many
j_call: TRBJ2-4
d_call: .
v_call: TRBV19
cdr3_aa: CASSNDPTQNIQYF
cdr3_nt: TGTGCCAGTAGCAATGACCCCACGCAAAACATTCAGTACTTC

clone_size: .
j_call: TRBJ2-3
d_call: TRBD1
v_call: TRBV27
cdr3_aa: CASRSSTTGKDPFF
cdr3_nt: TGTGCCAGCAGATCCTCTACGACAGGGAAGGACCCCTTCTTT

clone_size: .
j_call: TRBJ1-6
d_call: .
v_call: TRBV20-1
cdr3_aa: CSARPTESSPLHF
cdr3_nt: TGCAGTGCTAGGCCGACAGAGTCCTCACCCCTCCACTTT

clone_size: .
j_call: TRBJ2-7
d_call: .
v_call: TRBV20-1
cdr3_aa: CSARLGALYEQYF
cdr3_nt: TGCAGTGCTAGGTTGGGAGCCCTTTACGAGCAGTACTTC

clone_size: many
j_call: TRBJ2-5
d_call: TRBD2
v_call: TRBV3-1
cdr3_aa: CASSLTSGKLETQYF
cdr3_nt: TGTGCCAGCAGCCTGACTAGCGGAAAGTTGGAGACCCAGTACTTC

clone_size: .
j_call: TRBJ2-6
d_call: .
v_call: TRBV5-1
cdr3_aa: CASSPRGSTTTGANVLTF
cdr3_nt: TGCGCCAGCAGCCCCCGGGGAAGCACTACGACTGGGGCCAACGTCCTGACTTTC

clone_size: .
j_call: TRBJ2-1
d_call: TRBD2
v_call: TRBV5-1
cdr3_aa: CASSFDSGVSFF
cdr3_nt: TGCGCCAGCAGCTTCGATAGCGGGGTATCTTTCTTC

clone_size: many
j_call: TRBJ1-1
d_call: .
v_call: TRBV4-2
cdr3_aa: CASSQGITGMNTEAFF
cdr3_nt: TGTGCCAGCAGCCAAGGAATTACAGGGATGAACACTGAAGCTTTCTTT

clone_size: few
j_call: TRBJ2-5
d_call: .
v_call: TRBV29-1
cdr3_aa: CSAGNVQETQYF
cdr3_nt: TGCAGCGCCGGAAATGTCCAAGAGACCCAGTACTTC

clone_size: few
j_call: TRBJ1-1
d_call: TRBD1
v_call: TRBV19
cdr3_aa: CASSGRQGRITEAFF
cdr3_nt: TGTGCCAGTAGTGGAAGACAGGGGAGAATCACTGAAGCTTTCTTT

clone_size: few
j_call: TRBJ2-1
d_call: TRBD1
v_call: TRBV7-3
cdr3_aa: CASSLRQGVNNEQFF
cdr3_nt: TGTGCCAGCAGCTTAAGACAGGGGGTAAACAATGAGCAGTTCTTC